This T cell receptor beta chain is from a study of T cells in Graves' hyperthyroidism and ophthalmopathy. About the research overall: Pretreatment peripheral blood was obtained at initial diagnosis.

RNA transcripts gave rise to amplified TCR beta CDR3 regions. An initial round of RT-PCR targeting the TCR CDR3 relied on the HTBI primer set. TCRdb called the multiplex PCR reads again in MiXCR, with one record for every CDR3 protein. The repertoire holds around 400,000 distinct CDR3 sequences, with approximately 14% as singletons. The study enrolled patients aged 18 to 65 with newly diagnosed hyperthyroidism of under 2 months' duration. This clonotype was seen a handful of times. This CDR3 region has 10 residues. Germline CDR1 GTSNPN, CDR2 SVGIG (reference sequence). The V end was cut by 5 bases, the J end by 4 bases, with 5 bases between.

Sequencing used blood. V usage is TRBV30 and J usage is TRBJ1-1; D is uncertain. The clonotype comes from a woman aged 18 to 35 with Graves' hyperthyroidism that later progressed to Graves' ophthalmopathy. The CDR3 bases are TGTGCCTGGGGGGTCACTGAAGCTTTCTTT. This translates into CAWGVTEAFF.